These T cell receptor beta chains were read from a single sample in a study of blood T cell repertoires in COVID-19. Clones were read by immunoSEQ multiplex PCR, and TCRdb kept only the in-frame ones, dropping some. Of tens of thousands of clones in the sample, 88% are singletons; the top ten hold about 8.2%. Source material: peripheral blood. These receptors all stem from a human donor in a cohort sampled during active COVID-19. Each CDR3 is given with its conserved first and last residue. D genes are given only for firm matches. Size is stated for part of the rows, as once, few or many counts, or as a class when the clone is expanded.

TRBJ1-6 NA 17 TRBV5-1 NA CASSSQGGGSYNSPLHF TGCGCCAGCAGTTCACAGGGAGGGGGCTCCTATAATTCACCCCTCCACTTT
TRBJ2-7 NA 12 TRBV29-1 NA CSAGTGTYEQYF TGCAGCGCCGGGACTGGAACCTACGAGCAGTACTTC
TRBJ2-7 NA 12 TRBV29-1 NA CSVEVKGYEQYF TGCAGCGTTGAAGTTAAGGGGTACGAGCAGTACTTC
TRBJ1-5 NA 12 TRBV19 NA CASCYSNQPQHF TGTGCCAGTTGTTATAGCAATCAGCCCCAGCATTTT
TRBJ2-7 TRBD2 19 TRBV27 once CASSLYLVGREPHRDEQYF TGTGCCAGCAGTTTATATCTTGTGGGGCGGGAGCCCCATCGTGACGAGCAGTACTTC
TRBJ1-1 NA 15 TRBV6-5 NA CASSYGVRGGTEAFF TGTGCCAGCAGTTACGGAGTTCGGGGGGGCACTGAAGCTTTCTTT
TRBJ2-1 TRBD1 12 TRBV11-3 NA CASRDRDNEQFF TGTGCCAGCAGGGACAGGGACAATGAGCAGTTCTTC
TRBJ2-1 NA 15 TRBV5-8 NA CASSFTSFTYNEQFF TGTGCCAGCAGCTTTACTAGTTTCACCTACAATGAGCAGTTCTTC
TRBJ2-7 NA 15 TRBV5-4 NA CASSPQRGKPYEQYF TGTGCCAGCAGCCCCCAACGGGGGAAACCCTACGAGCAGTACTTC
TRBJ1-2 TRBD1 17 TRBV27 NA CASSLLDRVRSREGYTF TGTGCCAGCAGTTTACTGGACAGGGTTAGGAGTCGGGAAGGCTACACCTTC
TRBJ1-4 NA 15 TRBV19 medium-sized CASSISTGRAGKLFF TGTGCCAGTAGTATTTCCACAGGGAGGGCTGGAAAACTGTTTTTT
TRBJ1-6 TRBD1 15 TRBV14 NA CASSQNTGGNSPLHF TGTGCCAGCAGCCAAAATACAGGGGGAAATTCACCCCTCCACTTT
TRBJ2-3 NA 16 TRBV5-8 NA CASSSRSGMGTDTQYF TGTGCCAGCAGCTCCCGATCAGGGATGGGCACAGATACGCAGTATTTT
TRBJ1-3 TRBD1 15 TRBV6-5 NA CASSADRVAGNTIYF TGTGCCAGCAGCGCCGACAGGGTCGCTGGAAACACCATATATTTT
TRBJ2-5 NA 13 TRBV3-1/TRBV3-2 NA CASSPLDRQENYF TGTGCCAGCAGCCCCCTGGACCGACAGGAAAATTACTTC
TRBJ2-7 TRBD1 14 TRBV7-8 NA CASSIRDRATEQYF TGTGCCAGCAGCATCCGGGACAGGGCGACCGAGCAGTACTTC
TRBJ1-4 NA 17 TRBV18 NA CASSPQLVRATNEKLFF TGTGCCAGCTCACCACAGCTAGTACGGGCAACTAATGAAAAACTGTTTTTT
TRBJ2-1 NA 15 TRBV7-8 NA CASSLAIGSTDEQFF TGTGCCAGCAGCTTAGCGATCGGGAGTACCGATGAGCAGTTCTTC
TRBJ2-1 TRBD2 18 TRBV5-1 once CASSPRGRAGTPYNEQFF TGCGCCAGCAGCCCACGCGGGAGGGCGGGAACGCCCTACAATGAGCAGTTCTTC
TRBJ2-5 NA 14 TRBV5-1 NA CASSLARNQETQYF TGCGCCAGCAGCTTGGCTAGAAACCAAGAGACCCAGTACTTC
TRBJ2-1 TRBD2 16 TRBV7-9 NA CASSLSSGGPYNEQFF TGTGCCAGCAGCTTGTCTAGCGGGGGACCCTACAATGAGCAGTTCTTC
TRBJ2-2 TRBD2 17 TRBV28 NA CASSLAGLAGDTGELFF TGTGCCAGCAGTTTAGCGGGACTAGCGGGTGATACCGGGGAGCTGTTTTTT
TRBJ1-1 NA 15 TRBV5-6 NA CASSLISRGNTEAFF TGTGCCAGCAGCTTAATCTCCAGGGGGAACACTGAAGCTTTCTTT
TRBJ2-7 NA 12 TRBV9 NA CASSRDRYEQYF TGTGCCAGCAGCCGCGACAGATACGAGCAGTACTTC
TRBJ2-1 NA 14 TRBV5-1 NA CASSLGQGLNEQFF TGCGCCAGCAGCTTGGGACAGGGACTGAATGAGCAGTTCTTC
TRBJ2-1 TRBD2 17 TRBV5-4 NA CASSLLASGRSYNEQFF TGTGCCAGCAGCTTGTTGGCTAGCGGGAGGTCCTACAATGAGCAGTTCTTC
TRBJ1-5 NA 13 TRBV6-5 NA CASSRRDNQPQHF TGTGCCAGCAGTAGAAGAGACAATCAGCCCCAGCATTTT
TRBJ2-7 NA 15 TRBV28 NA CASSLRGGTSYEQYF TGTGCCAGCAGTTTACGGGGCGGGACCTCCTACGAGCAGTACTTC
TRBJ2-3 TRBD1 14 TRBV29-1 once CSVGRDSRSDTQYF TGCAGCGTTGGCCGGGACAGTCGGTCTGATACGCAGTATTTT
TRBJ1-2 NA 13 TRBV10-3 NA CAISGSDSGGYTF TGTGCCATCAGTGGGTCCGACAGTGGCGGCTACACCTTC
TRBJ2-2 NA 15 TRBV5-6 NA CASSLVGRGTGELFF TGTGCCAGCAGCTTGGTGGGGCGGGGCACCGGGGAGCTGTTTTTT
TRBJ2-7 TRBD1 15 TRBV18 NA CASSPRTGSSYEQYF TGTGCCAGCTCCCCGAGGACAGGGAGCTCCTACGAGCAGTACTTC
TRBJ1-2 TRBD1 14 TRBV6-5 NA CASSRTGVNYGYTF TGTGCCAGCAGTAGGACAGGGGTCAACTATGGCTACACCTTC
TRBJ2-4 NA 14 TRBV7-8 NA CASSSQGMQNIQYF TGTGCCAGCAGCTCCCAGGGGATGCAAAACATTCAGTACTTC
TRBJ2-7 TRBD2 16 TRBV3-1/TRBV3-2 NA CASSATGTSAPYEQYF TGTGCCAGCAGCGCAACCGGGACTAGCGCTCCCTACGAGCAGTACTTC
TRBJ2-5 NA 15 TRBV5-5 NA CASSWVYSDQETQYF TGTGCCAGCAGCTGGGTCTATAGCGACCAAGAGACCCAGTACTTC
TRBJ2-3 NA 14 TRBV14 once CASSQRGFTDTQYF TGTGCCAGCAGCCAAAGGGGGTTCACAGATACGCAGTATTTT
TRBJ2-1 TRBD2 13 TRBV19 NA CASRSGRGNEQFF TGTGCCAGTAGGAGCGGGAGGGGTAATGAGCAGTTCTTC
TRBJ1-1 NA 17 TRBV27 NA CASSLLRAYRGSPEAFF TGTGCCAGCAGTTTACTCAGGGCCTACCGGGGGAGCCCTGAAGCTTTCTTT
TRBJ2-7 TRBD2 15 TRBV7-8 NA CASSLGPSGSAEQYF TGTGCCAGCAGCTTAGGGCCTAGCGGGAGTGCCGAGCAGTACTTC
TRBJ2-3 TRBD2 16 TRBV7-9 NA CASRGPSAGVGDTQYF TGTGCCAGCAGAGGGCCGTCAGCGGGGGTAGGAGATACGCAGTATTTT
TRBJ2-3 NA 12 TRBV7-8 NA CASSLSADTQYF TGTGCCAGCAGCCTATCGGCAGATACGCAGTATTTT
TRBJ2-4 TRBD2 13 TRBV7-3 NA CASSLSPSGLEYF TGTGCCAGCAGCTTATCCCCTAGCGGATTAGAATACTTC
TRBJ1-2 TRBD1 15 TRBV5-4 NA CASSLPGTGDNGYTF TGTGCCAGCAGCTTACCCGGGACAGGGGACAATGGCTACACCTTC
TRBJ2-1 TRBD1 13 TRBV6-4 NA CASSDRGRNEQFF TGTGCCAGCAGTGACAGGGGGCGGAATGAGCAGTTCTTC
TRBJ1-5 TRBD1 14 TRBV7-9 NA CASSTGVSDQPQHF TGTGCCAGCAGCACAGGGGTATCTGATCAGCCCCAGCATTTT
TRBJ2-3 NA 14 TRBV29-1 NA CSVGPRMSTDTQYF TGCAGCGTTGGTCCGCGGATGAGCACAGATACGCAGTATTTT
TRBJ2-7 NA 14 TRBV19 NA CASSTSSGGWEQYF TGTGCCAGTAGTACTTCCTCCGGGGGTTGGGAGCAGTACTTC
TRBJ2-1 TRBD2 15 TRBV19 NA CASSIESGLGNEQFF TGTGCCAGTAGTATAGAAAGCGGACTAGGGAATGAGCAGTTCTTC
TRBJ1-2 NA 14 TRBV28 NA CASRTARNFYGYTF TGTGCCAGCAGGACAGCCCGTAATTTCTATGGCTACACCTTC
TRBJ2-2 NA 14 TRBV19 NA CASSNEGGTGELFF TGTGCCAGTAGTAACGAGGGGGGGACCGGGGAGCTGTTTTTT
TRBJ1-5 NA 16 TRBV5-1 NA CASSPGTTDSNQPQHF TGCGCCAGCAGCCCAGGGACAACTGATAGCAATCAGCCCCAGCATTTT
TRBJ1-2 NA 13 TRBV30 NA CAWNVGGSYGYTF TGTGCCTGGAACGTTGGGGGCAGCTATGGCTACACCTTC
TRBJ2-2 NA 13 TRBV12-3/TRBV12-4 NA CASRRLSTGELFF TGTGCCAGCCGAAGATTGAGCACCGGGGAGCTGTTTTTT
TRBJ1-5 TRBD1 15 TRBV7-2 NA CASSSGTGLSQPQHF TGTGCCAGCAGCTCCGGGACAGGGCTTAGTCAGCCCCAGCATTTT
TRBJ2-7 TRBD2 13 TRBV19 NA CASSTSGSYEQYF TGTGCCAGTAGTACTAGCGGATCCTACGAGCAGTACTTC
TRBJ2-3 NA 16 TRBV28 NA CASSSPPPLTADTQYF TGTGCCAGCAGTTCCCCCCCTCCCCTCACGGCAGATACGCAGTATTTT
TRBJ2-1 TRBD2 18 TRBV19 NA CASSFRDYPSSSYNEQFF TGTGCCAGTAGTTTCCGGGACTATCCTTCCAGCTCCTACAATGAGCAGTTCTTC
TRBJ2-2 NA 13 TRBV28 NA CATQVPSTGELFF TGTGCCACCCAGGTCCCGAGCACCGGGGAGCTGTTTTTT